The T cell receptor beta chain under discussion was sequenced for a study of cytomegalovirus exposure and HLA in healthy donors. Study-wide results and limits: Versus the approximately 670-donor mean, an Asian-associated ancestry cluster reportedly showed fewer N-insertions in a later analysis. Sequencing artifact likely explains a cluster of highly shared sequence variants.

The PCR was carried out with 60 Vbeta primers and 13 Jbeta primers. The assay was immunoSEQ multiplex PCR, and TCRdb's table has in-frame clones only and misses some. The repertoire includes about 96,000 clones, around 64% of them detected once, and approximately 3% sits in the top ten. Concerning this clone: The antigen remains unidentified.

Germline assignment: CDR1 MNHEY and CDR2 SVGAGI. Trimming removed 10 bases from V and 4 bases from J; junction bases left unmatched: 5. The CDR3 consists of 14 residues. V and J are TRBV6-5 and TRBJ2-6; 9 bases fit TRBD1. Sequenced: PBMCs. The receptor's source is a man in his sixties in good health and CMV-seronegative. Written as DNA, the CDR3 is TGTGCCACCAACACAGGGGGCGGGGCCAACGTCCTGACTTTC. Translated, it gives CATNTGGGANVLTF.